This T cell receptor beta chain comes out of a study of blood T cell repertoires in COVID-19 (dated by TCRdb to 2018 to 2020). Study-level background: The collaborator samples originated in the United States, Italy and Spain and spanned the acute and convalescent phases of COVID-19. The repertoires were released in a freely available public database meant as a resource for research on the immune response to SARS-CoV-2. Subjects who had been exposed to COVID-19, were actively infected with it, or had recovered from it provided the deeply sampled blood TCRbeta repertoires that made up the dataset. The samples were drawn from the first 160 participants of the ongoing ImmuneRACE study and from about 1,200 subjects provided by 6 global collaborators. Nearly every sample came with metadata listing a de-identified subject ID, COVID-19 status, age in years and sex. HLA class I and class II types, where available, came from metadata supplied by the sample provider rather than from assay-based typing. The material from the prospective study consisted of cDNA or gDNA derived from T cells, B-cell-depleted T cells, or PBMCs. Study-level results and caveats: How much clinical and demographic metadata was included differed by source and by participant, and the metadata was provided uncurated.

V is clipped by 5 bases and J by 6 bases, and the sequence between their germline boundaries is 20 bases long. The CDR3 runs 15 residues from the cysteine to the phenylalanine. The sequence is cut down to CDR3 DNA, 45 bases in frame from base 1. The germline V gene sets CDR1 to MDHEN and CDR2 to SYDVKM. In Seattle, one collaborating source enrolled patients while the infection was active and tracked those patients longitudinally over the course of disease. Whole blood was collected in K2EDTA tubes by collaborating institutions according to the institutions' own protocols. For TCRbeta analysis, collaborators shipped samples as frozen whole blood, isolated PBMCs, or DNA extracted from either of those sample types. For this clone: What antigen it recognizes has not been identified. Qualities for individual bases were not recorded, and no much larger clone is one base off.

TCRbeta CDR3 regions were amplified from genomic DNA using the immunoSEQ Assay, a bias-controlled multiplex PCR. As for the authors' bioinformatics: The number of nucleated cells in each sample was estimated by amplification of reference gene primers within the assay. To quantify the absolute abundance of each unique TCRbeta CDR3 rearrangement, sequence reads were collapsed and filtered. For each sample, productive Simpson clonality was calculated as the square root of Simpson's diversity index over productive rearrangements. Sourced from immuneACCESS, this table was stored by TCRdb with only in-frame sequences that have V and J called. A share of the clones is absent; for the studies checked, an unresolved V gene accounts for under half, and the remainder has no known explanation. The D gene and trimming were derived from the DNA, and the V and J assignments and clone size from that table. The sample profile shows about 260,000 clones; around 86% of them were found once. Approximately 5.3% of the sample lies in the top ten.

The sequence derives from a woman in her sixties or seventies with COVID-19, enrolled during active disease. Material for sequencing was peripheral blood. The chain is made from TRBV28 and TRBJ2-7; D gene: possibly TRBD2, on 6 matching bases. This receptor has the CDR3 CASSPAGGNWAEQYF. The DNA reads as follows: TGTGCCAGCAGTCCGGCCGGCGGGAATTGGGCCGAGCAGTACTTC.